The rows below give T cell receptor beta chains drawn from one sample of a study of T cells and Merkel cell carcinoma outcomes. The assay was immunoSEQ multiplex PCR, and TCRdb's table has in-frame clones only and misses some. The data contain 3,500 to 4,000 clones, around 92% of them singletons. Sequencing was performed on tumor tissue from Merkel cell carcinoma. The source of these receptors is a human donor with Merkel cell carcinoma. Both conserved end residues are part of each CDR3. Fields, in order: clone size, J gene, V gene, D gene, CDR3 protein, CDR3 DNA. D genes are given only for firm matches. Some rows have no size entry. The others give once, few or many, or a class for an expanded clone.

>once|TRBJ2-1|TRBV29-1|NA
CSAMRREQFF
TGCAGCGCTATGAGGCGTGAGCAGTTCTTC
>NA|TRBJ2-2|TRBV2|NA
CASSDSRVYTGELFF
TGTGCCAGCAGTGATTCTCGTGTCTACACCGGGGAGCTGTTTTTT
>NA|TRBJ1-5|TRBV2|TRBD1
CASSESRTGVQPQHF
TGTGCCAGCAGTGAATCGAGGACAGGGGTTCAGCCCCAGCATTTT
>NA|TRBJ1-4|TRBV9|NA
CASSVALNEKLFF
TGTGCCAGCAGCGTAGCCCTTAATGAAAAACTGTTTTTT
>NA|TRBJ2-3|TRBV11-2|TRBD2
CASSLVPGLQTTDTQYF
TGTGCCAGCAGCTTAGTCCCGGGACTACAAACCACAGATACGCAGTATTTT
>NA|TRBJ2-5|TRBV28|TRBD2
CASIGSAGGPYQETQYF
TGTGCCAGCATTGGTTCGGCGGGGGGGCCGTACCAAGAGACCCAGTACTTC
>NA|TRBJ2-7|TRBV6-5|NA
CASSYSESRSYEQYF
TGTGCCAGCAGTTACTCTGAGAGCCGGTCCTACGAGCAGTACTTC
>NA|TRBJ1-2|TRBV29-1|TRBD1
CSVLMTGSYGYTF
TGCAGCGTCCTCATGACAGGGTCGTATGGCTACACCTTC
>NA|TRBJ2-7|TRBV7-9|TRBD1
CASTPGQGTYEQYF
TGTGCCAGCACCCCGGGACAGGGTACTTACGAGCAGTACTTC
>NA|TRBJ1-5|TRBV7-9|NA
CASSLARGNQPQHF
TGTGCCAGCAGCTTAGCGCGGGGGAATCAGCCCCAGCATTTT
>NA|TRBJ2-1|TRBV29-1|TRBD2
CSVEDEGGGNWDEQFF
TGCAGCGTTGAGGATGAGGGCGGGGGGAACTGGGATGAGCAGTTCTTC
>NA|TRBJ1-1|TRBV18|NA
CASSQDVDVRAFF
TGTGCCAGCTCACAGGACGTCGACGTGCGAGCTTTCTTT
>NA|TRBJ2-5|TRBV28|TRBD1
CASTLRQGEGQETQYF
TGTGCCAGCACCCTTAGACAGGGGGAGGGCCAAGAGACCCAGTACTTC
>NA|TRBJ2-7|TRBV7-9|NA
CASSLAQGWAYEQYF
TGTGCCAGCAGCTTAGCGCAAGGGTGGGCCTACGAGCAGTACTTC
>NA|TRBJ1-5|TRBV18|NA
CASSLQGNQPQHF
TGTGCCAGCTCACTACAGGGCAATCAGCCCCAGCATTTT
>NA|TRBJ1-1|TRBV5-1|TRBD1
CASSKTGDIDTEAFF
TGCGCCAGCAGCAAGACAGGGGACATCGACACTGAAGCTTTCTTT
>once|TRBJ2-1|TRBV5-1|NA
CASELGGEQFF
TGCGCCAGCGAGCTGGGGGGTGAACAGTTCTTC
>NA|TRBJ1-1|TRBV11-2|NA
CASSFTNTEAFF
TGTGCCAGCAGCTTCACGAACACTGAAGCTTTCTTT
>NA|TRBJ2-2|TRBV30|NA
CVWGTGGPTGELFF
TGTGTCTGGGGGACCGGTGGCCCCACCGGGGAGCTGTTTTTT
>NA|TRBJ1-2|TRBV19|NA
CASQGSNYGYTF
TGTGCCAGCCAGGGGAGCAACTATGGCTACACCTTC
>NA|TRBJ1-2|TRBV7-4|NA
CASSPRGRDDGYTF
TGTGCCAGCAGCCCAAGGGGCAGGGACGACGGCTACACCTTC
>NA|TRBJ2-7|TRBV5-1|NA
CASSQGTDYNYEQYF
TGCGCCAGCAGCCAAGGGACTGACTATAACTACGAGCAGTACTTC
>NA|TRBJ1-4|TRBV29-1|NA
CSVDWGEKLFF
TGCAGCGTTGACTGGGGAGAAAAACTGTTTTTT
>NA|TRBJ2-7|TRBV7-9|NA
CATLLPLLYEQYF
TGTGCCACGCTACTTCCCCTATTGTACGAGCAGTACTTC
>NA|TRBJ2-6|TRBV11-2|TRBD1
CASSPDRAGANVLTF
TGTGCCAGCAGCCCCGACAGGGCTGGGGCCAACGTCCTGACTTTC
>NA|TRBJ1-4|TRBV10-2|TRBD1
CASIGQATNEKLFF
TGCGCCAGCATTGGACAGGCAACTAATGAAAAACTGTTTTTT
>NA|TRBJ2-1|TRBV30|NA
CAWRVVGQAKSNEQFF
TGTGCCTGGAGGGTAGTGGGGCAGGCGAAGTCGAATGAGCAGTTCTTC
>NA|TRBJ1-5|TRBV28|TRBD1
CASSRTGHTNQPQHF
TGTGCCAGCAGCCGGACAGGACATACTAATCAGCCCCAGCATTTT
>few|TRBJ1-4|TRBV6-5|TRBD1
CASSLGDRGEKLFF
TGTGCCAGCAGTTTAGGTGACAGGGGTGAAAAACTGTTTTTT
>NA|TRBJ1-1|TRBV7-9|NA
CAIQTTGNTEAFF
TGTGCCATCCAGACGACAGGGAACACTGAAGCTTTCTTT
>NA|TRBJ2-1|TRBV9|TRBD2
CASSVEGSGGEQFF
TGTGCCAGCAGCGTAGAAGGGAGCGGGGGGGAGCAGTTCTTC
>NA|TRBJ2-5|TRBV25-1|TRBD2
CASSELSGGLQETQYF
TGTGCCAGCAGTGAATTAAGCGGGGGCCTCCAAGAGACCCAGTACTTC
>few|TRBJ1-6|TRBV2|NA
CASSESRGTGTSPLHF
TGTGCCAGCAGTGAAAGCCGGGGCACAGGGACTTCACCCCTCCACTTT
>NA|TRBJ2-4|TRBV25-1|TRBD1
CASTGQGKNIQYF
TGTGCCAGCACCGGACAGGGAAAAAACATTCAGTACTTC